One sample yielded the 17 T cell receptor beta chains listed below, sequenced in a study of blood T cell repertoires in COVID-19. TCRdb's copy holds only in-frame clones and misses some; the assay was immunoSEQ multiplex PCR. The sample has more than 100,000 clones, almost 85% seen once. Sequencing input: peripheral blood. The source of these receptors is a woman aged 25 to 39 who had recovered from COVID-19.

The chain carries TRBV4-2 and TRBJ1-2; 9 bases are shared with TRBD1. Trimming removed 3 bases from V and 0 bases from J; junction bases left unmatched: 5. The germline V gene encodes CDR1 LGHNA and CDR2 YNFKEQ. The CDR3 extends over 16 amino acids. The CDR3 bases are TGTGCCAGCAGCCAGATGGGGGACAGGGCTAACTATGGCTACACCTTC. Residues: CASSQMGDRANYGYTF.

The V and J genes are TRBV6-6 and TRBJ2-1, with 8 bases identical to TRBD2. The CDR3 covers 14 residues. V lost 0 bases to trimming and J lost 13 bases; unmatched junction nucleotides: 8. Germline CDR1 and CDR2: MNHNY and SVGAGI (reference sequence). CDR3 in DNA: TGTGCCAGCAGTTACTCGTCTGCGGGAGGTCTACAGTTCTTC. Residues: CASSYSSAGGLQFF.

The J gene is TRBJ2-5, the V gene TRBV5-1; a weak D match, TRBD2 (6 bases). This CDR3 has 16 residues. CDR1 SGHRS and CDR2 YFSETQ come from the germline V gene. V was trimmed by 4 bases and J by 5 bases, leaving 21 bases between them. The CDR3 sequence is CASSPGGLTARETQYF. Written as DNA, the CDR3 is TGCGCCAGCAGCCCTGGGGGACTGACGGCGAGGGAGACCCAGTACTTC.

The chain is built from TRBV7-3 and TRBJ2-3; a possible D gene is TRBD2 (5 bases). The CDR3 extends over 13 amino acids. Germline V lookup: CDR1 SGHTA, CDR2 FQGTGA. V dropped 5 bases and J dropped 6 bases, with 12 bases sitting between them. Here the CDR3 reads CASSQLGSDTQYF. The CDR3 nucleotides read TGTGCCAGCAGCCAACTAGGTTCGGATACGCAGTATTTT.

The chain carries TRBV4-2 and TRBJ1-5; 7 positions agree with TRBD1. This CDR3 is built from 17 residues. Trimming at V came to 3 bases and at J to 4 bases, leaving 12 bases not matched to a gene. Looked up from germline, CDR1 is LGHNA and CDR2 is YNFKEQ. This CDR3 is CASSQGSTGNPNQPQHF. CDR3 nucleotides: TGTGCCAGCAGCCAGGGATCGACAGGGAATCCAAATCAGCCCCAGCATTTT.

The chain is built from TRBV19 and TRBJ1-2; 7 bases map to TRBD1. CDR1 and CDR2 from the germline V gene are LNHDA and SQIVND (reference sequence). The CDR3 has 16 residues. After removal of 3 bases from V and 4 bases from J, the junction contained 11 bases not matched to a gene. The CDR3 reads CASSIYGQEGAYGYTF. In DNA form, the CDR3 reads TGTGCCAGTAGTATCTACGGACAGGAGGGGGCCTATGGCTACACCTTC.

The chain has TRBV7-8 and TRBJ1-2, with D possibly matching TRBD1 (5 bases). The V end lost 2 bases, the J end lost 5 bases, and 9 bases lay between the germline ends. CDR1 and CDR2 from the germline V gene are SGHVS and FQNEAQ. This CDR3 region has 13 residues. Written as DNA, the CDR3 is TGTGCCAGCAGCTTAACCCAGGGATATGGCTACACCTTC. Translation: CASSLTQGYGYTF.

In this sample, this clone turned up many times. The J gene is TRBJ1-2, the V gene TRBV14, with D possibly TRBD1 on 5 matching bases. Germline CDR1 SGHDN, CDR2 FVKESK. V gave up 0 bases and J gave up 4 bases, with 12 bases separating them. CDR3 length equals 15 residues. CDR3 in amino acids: CASSQELAGRYGYTF. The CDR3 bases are TGTGCCAGCAGCCAAGAACTGGCAGGGCGCTATGGCTACACCTTC. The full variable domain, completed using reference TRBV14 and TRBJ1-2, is EAGVTQFPSHSVIEKGQTVTLRCDPISGHDNLYWYRRVMGKEIKFLLHFVKESKQDESGMPNNRFLAERTGGTYSTLKVQPAELEDSGVYFCASSQELAGRYGYTFGSGTRLTVV.

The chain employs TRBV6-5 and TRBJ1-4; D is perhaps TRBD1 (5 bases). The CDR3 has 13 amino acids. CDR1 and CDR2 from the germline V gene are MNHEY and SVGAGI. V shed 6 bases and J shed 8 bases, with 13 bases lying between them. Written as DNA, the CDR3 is TGTGCCAGCAGCCCGGGGGTTTACGAAAAACTGTTTTTT. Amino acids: CASSPGVYEKLFF.

CDR3 coding DNA: TGTGCCAGCAGCTTGTATTCTGGGACAGGGATTCAGCCCCAGCATTTT. Translated, it gives CASSLYSGTGIQPQHF. This chain links TRBV5-6 with TRBJ1-5; the match to TRBD1 covers 9 bases. Trimming cost V 1 base and J 6 bases; bases outside gene matches: 8. CDR1 and CDR2 (germline): SGHDT, YYEEEE. The CDR3 is made up of 16 amino acids.

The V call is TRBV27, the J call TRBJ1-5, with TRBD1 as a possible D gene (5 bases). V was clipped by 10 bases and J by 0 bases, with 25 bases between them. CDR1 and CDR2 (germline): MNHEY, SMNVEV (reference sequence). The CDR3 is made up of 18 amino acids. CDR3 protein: CATPLGGGKRYSNQPQHF. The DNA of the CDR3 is TGTGCCACCCCACTGGGGGGTGGAAAGAGGTATAGCAATCAGCCCCAGCATTTT.

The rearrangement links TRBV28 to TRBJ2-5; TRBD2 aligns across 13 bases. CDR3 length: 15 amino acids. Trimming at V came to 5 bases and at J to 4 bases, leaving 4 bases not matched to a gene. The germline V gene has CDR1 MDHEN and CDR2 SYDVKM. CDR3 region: CASSPGLAGVETQYF. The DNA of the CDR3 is TGTGCCAGCAGTCCCGGACTAGCGGGAGTAGAGACCCAGTACTTC.

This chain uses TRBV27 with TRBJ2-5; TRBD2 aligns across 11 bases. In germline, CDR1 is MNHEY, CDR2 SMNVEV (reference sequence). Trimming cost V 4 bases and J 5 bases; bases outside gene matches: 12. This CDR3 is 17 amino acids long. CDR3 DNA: TGTGCCAGCAGTTCACACCCTAGCGGGGGGTTCCGGGAGACCCAGTACTTC. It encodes CASSSHPSGGFRETQYF.

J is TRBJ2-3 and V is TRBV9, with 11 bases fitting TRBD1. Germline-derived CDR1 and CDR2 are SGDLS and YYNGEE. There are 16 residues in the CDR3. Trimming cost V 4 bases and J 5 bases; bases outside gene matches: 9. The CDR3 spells CASSSWDRGYEDTQYF. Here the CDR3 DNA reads TGTGCCAGCAGCTCCTGGGACAGGGGGTACGAAGATACGCAGTATTTT.

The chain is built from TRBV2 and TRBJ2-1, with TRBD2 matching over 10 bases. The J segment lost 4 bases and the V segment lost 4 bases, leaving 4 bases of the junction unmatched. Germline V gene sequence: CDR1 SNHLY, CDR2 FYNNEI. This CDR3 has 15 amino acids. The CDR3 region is CASSVQRGGYNEQFF. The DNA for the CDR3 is TGTGCCAGCAGTGTGCAGCGGGGGGGATACAATGAGCAGTTCTTC.

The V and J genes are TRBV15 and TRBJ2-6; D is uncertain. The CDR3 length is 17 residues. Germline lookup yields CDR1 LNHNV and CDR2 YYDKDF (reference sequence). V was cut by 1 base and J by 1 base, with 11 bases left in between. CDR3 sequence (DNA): TGTGCCACCAGCAGAGCTACCCCTGGTTCTGGGGCCAACGTCCTGACTTTC. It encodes CATSRATPGSGANVLTF.

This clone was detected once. This CDR3 is CASSHLEGVGTEAFF. The DNA of the CDR3 is TGTGCCAGCAGCCATTTAGAAGGGGTTGGAACTGAAGCTTTCTTT. The chain employs TRBV14 and TRBJ1-1; a weak D match, TRBD1 (5 bases). The CDR3 is 15 amino acids. Deletions cut 3 bases from V and 5 bases from J, with 16 bases between. Germline lookup yields CDR1 SGHDN and CDR2 FVKESK.